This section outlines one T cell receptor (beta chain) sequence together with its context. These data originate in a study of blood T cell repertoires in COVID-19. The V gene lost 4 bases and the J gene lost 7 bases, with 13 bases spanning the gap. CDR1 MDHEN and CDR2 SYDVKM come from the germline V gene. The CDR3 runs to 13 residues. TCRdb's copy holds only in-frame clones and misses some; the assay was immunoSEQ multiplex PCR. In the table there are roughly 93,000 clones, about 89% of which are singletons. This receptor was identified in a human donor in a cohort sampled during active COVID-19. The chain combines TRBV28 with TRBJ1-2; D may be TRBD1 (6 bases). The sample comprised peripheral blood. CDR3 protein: CASSSGEPGGYTF. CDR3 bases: TGTGCCAGCAGTTCAGGGGAACCGGGTGGCTACACCTTC.